Following are 16 T cell receptor beta chains from one sample sequenced in a study of cytomegalovirus exposure and HLA in healthy donors. Primers included in the PCR were 60 Vbeta and 13 Jbeta primers. Sequencing used immunoSEQ multiplex PCR; TCRdb keeps in-frame clones, though not all of them. This sample has about 130,000 clones; 81% occur once, and the top ten carry approximately 5.6%. The sequenced sample was PBMCs. The receptors shown here come from a woman between 40 and 55 years old in good health and CMV-seropositive.

The chain carries TRBV6-6 and TRBJ1-2; D call uncertain. There are 15 residues in the CDR3. Trimming stripped 6 bases from V and 6 bases from J, with 20 bases between. CDR1 MNHNY and CDR2 SVGAGI come from the germline V gene (reference sequence). CDR3 in DNA: TGTGCCAGCAGCAAGACCCGGGAGGCTTTCAATGGCTACACCTTC. It yields the protein CASSKTREAFNGYTF.

The gene calls are TRBV7-9 and TRBJ2-7; 11 bases align to TRBD2. This CDR3 spans 15 amino acids. Germline CDR1 and CDR2: SEHNR and FQNEAQ (reference sequence). J was trimmed by 2 bases and V by 3 bases; bases with no gene match: 3. CDR3 loop: CASSFRLAGTYEQYF. CDR3 coding DNA: TGTGCCAGCAGCTTTCGACTAGCGGGGACCTACGAGCAGTACTTC. The whole variable domain, filled in from reference TRBV7-9 and TRBJ2-7, reads DTGVSQNPRHKITKRGQNVTFRCDPISEHNRLYWYRQTLGQGPEFLTYFQNEAQLEKSRLLSDRFSAERPKGSFSTLEIQRTEQGDSAMYLCASSFRLAGTYEQYFGPGTRLTVT.

This chain links TRBV18 with TRBJ2-5; D is ambiguous. V lost 0 bases and J 3 bases, leaving 11 bases between the germline ends. CDR3 length: 15 amino acids. Germline V gene data show CDR1 as KGHSH and CDR2 as LQKENI. The CDR3: CASSPPSRTEETQYF. The CDR3 region has the DNA TGTGCCAGCTCACCACCGTCTCGTACAGAAGAGACCCAGTACTTC.

The chain joins TRBV28 to TRBJ2-1, with TRBD2 identical over 11 bases. CDR3 length equals 16 residues. CDR1 MDHEN and CDR2 SYDVKM come from the germline V gene. J gave up 5 bases and V 4 bases, and 7 bases lay outside the gene matches. The CDR3 DNA follows: TGTGCCAGCAGTTCTACTAGCGGGAGTCTAGACAATGAGCAGTTCTTC. This translates into CASSSTSGSLDNEQFF.

This clone was seen more than once but under ten times. The rearrangement joins TRBV7-2 to TRBJ2-1; 7 bases match TRBD2. Germline assignment: CDR1 SGHTA and CDR2 FQGNSA. The CDR3 length is 15 residues. The J segment lost 8 bases and the V segment lost 1 base, leaving 8 bases of the junction unmatched. The CDR3 protein is CASSLGGLSGDEQFF. CDR3 bases: TGTGCCAGCAGCTTAGGGGGACTATCCGGTGATGAGCAGTTCTTC.

The chain recombines TRBV27 with TRBJ2-5; D unclear. The CDR3 consists of 15 residues. Trimming pared 6 bases from V and 3 bases from J, leaving 17 bases between. Germline lookup yields CDR1 MNHEY and CDR2 SMNVEV (reference sequence). The CDR3 reads CASRPGDEFEETQYF. The DNA for the CDR3 is TGTGCCAGCAGACCAGGCGACGAATTCGAAGAGACCCAGTACTTC.

This chain links TRBV7-8 with TRBJ2-7; TRBD1 aligns across 10 bases. With V trimmed by 1 base and J by 2 bases, 11 bases remained unmatched. The CDR3 is made up of 18 amino acids. In germline, CDR1 is SGHVS, CDR2 FQNEAQ. CDR3 coding DNA: TGTGCCAGCAGCTTAGTAGTATCCGGGACAGGGGACCCCTACGAGCAGTACTTC. It is translated as CASSLVVSGTGDPYEQYF.

V and J are TRBV10-3 and TRBJ2-5; 12 positions agree with TRBD2. Germline CDR1 and CDR2: ENHRY and SYGVKD. This CDR3 region has 13 residues. After removal of 11 bases from V and 3 bases from J, the junction contained 4 bases not matched to a gene. The CDR3 DNA follows: TGTGCCGTCCGACTAGCGGGGGAAGAGACCCAGTACTTC. This translates into CAVRLAGEETQYF.

This clone was seen a few times. This chain links TRBV5-4 with TRBJ1-1, with D perhaps matching TRBD1 (5 bases). From germline, CDR1 is SGHNT and CDR2 YYREEE (reference sequence). This CDR3 contains 15 residues. Trimming removed 0 bases from V and 6 bases from J, with 15 bases in between. The CDR3: CASSLGSLQVPEAFF. CDR3 DNA: TGTGCCAGCAGCTTGGGGAGTTTACAGGTACCTGAAGCTTTCTTT.

This clone was recorded a few times. The chain is built from TRBV7-6 and TRBJ2-7, with TRBD1 as a possible D gene (5 bases). The V end lost 2 bases, the J end lost 9 bases, and 14 bases lay between the germline ends. Per the germline V gene, CDR1 is SGHVS and CDR2 is FNYEAQ. CDR3 length: 13 amino acids. The CDR3, as DNA: TGTGCCAGCAGCTTAACAGGCGCGACCGGGCAGTACTTC. This encodes CASSLTGATGQYF. Combining the CDR3 with reference TRBV7-6 and TRBJ2-7 gives the whole variable domain GAGVSQSPRYKVTKRGQDVALRCDPISGHVSLYWYRQALGQGPEFLTYFNYEAQQDKSGLPNDRFSAERPEGSISTLTIQRTEQRDSAMYRCASSLTGATGQYFGPGTRLTVT.

This clone was seen only a few times. The chain recombines TRBV7-8 with TRBJ2-3, with 7 bases aligning to TRBD1. The CDR3 sequence is 15 residues long. Germline V lookup: CDR1 SGHVS, CDR2 FQNEAQ. V lost 5 bases, J lost 2 bases, and 7 bases stayed unmatched. The CDR3, as DNA: TGTGCCAGCAGCACACCGGGACAGATCACAGATACGCAGTATTTT. This gives the protein CASSTPGQITDTQYF.

This clone was seen a single time. V gene TRBV5-6 combines with J gene TRBJ2-7, with 8 bases lining up with TRBD1. CDR1 is SGHDT and CDR2 is YYEEEE in the germline V gene. The CDR3 has 17 amino acids. V was pared by 4 bases and J by 2 bases, with 14 bases of the junction left unmatched. CDR3 sequence (DNA): TGTGCCAGCAGCCTGGGGCGTGTCGGGGGACAGGCCTACGAGCAGTACTTC. This translates into CASSLGRVGGQAYEQYF.

J is TRBJ1-1 and V is TRBV10-3; 7 nucleotides line up with TRBD1. This CDR3 spans 15 amino acids. Germline loops: CDR1 ENHRY, CDR2 SYGVKD. The V and J ends lost 6 bases and 1 base, in that order; junction bases with no gene match: 8. CDR3 nucleotides: TGTGCCATCAGAAGACAGGGCGAAGGGAACACTGAAGCTTTCTTT. Residues: CAIRRQGEGNTEAFF.

The rearrangement links TRBV9 to TRBJ1-3; D gene unclear. The V end lost 0 bases, the J end lost 2 bases, and 6 bases lay between the germline ends. This CDR3 comprises 14 residues. Germline V CDR1 and CDR2: SGDLS, YYNGEE. The CDR3 here is CASSVGGTGNTIYF. The CDR3 DNA reads TGTGCCAGCAGCGTAGGAGGTACTGGAAACACCATATATTTT.

This clone was picked up a small number of times. V and J are TRBV27 and TRBJ1-1; possible D gene TRBD1, 5 bases. The CDR3 length is 15 residues. The ends were cut back, 2 bases at V and 1 base at J, with 11 bases in the middle. CDR1 MNHEY and CDR2 SMNVEV come from the germline V gene (reference sequence). The CDR3 here is CASSLRGWRNTEAFF. CDR3 coding DNA: TGTGCCAGCAGTTTAAGGGGTTGGAGGAACACTGAAGCTTTCTTT.

This chain uses TRBV7-2 with TRBJ2-1, with 7 bases matching TRBD2. V was pared by 7 bases and J by 8 bases, with 11 bases of the junction left unmatched. From germline, CDR1 is SGHTA and CDR2 FQGNSA. The length of the CDR3 is 14 residues. This CDR3 reads CASISREEGHEQFF. CDR3 DNA sequence: TGTGCCAGCATCTCCCGGGAGGAGGGTCATGAGCAGTTCTTC.